This T cell receptor (beta chain) derives from a study of blood T cell repertoires in COVID-19. Turning to the study itself: Samples of COVID-19 (acute and convalescent) were obtained from the United States, Italy and Spain. Sources were T cells, B-cell-depleted T cells, or PBMCs; the material itself was cDNA or gDNA.

Per the original methods: Amplification with reference gene primers provided the estimates of nucleated cell counts. TCRdb's copy holds only in-frame clones and misses some; the assay was immunoSEQ multiplex PCR. V and J calls and clone size are given by that table; D and trimming were obtained from the DNA. The sample yields roughly 290,000 clones, approximately 90% seen once. Germline CDR1 SGHTA, CDR2 FQGNSA. The CDR3 extends over 14 amino acids. V shed 5 bases and J 10 bases; nucleotides not matched to a gene: 10. The chain has TRBV7-2 and TRBJ2-1; TRBD1 agrees at 8 bases. Source material: peripheral blood. The receptor comes from a woman aged 55-75 years with acute or convalescent COVID-19. The CDR3 sequence is CASSQTDRVGEQFF. CDR3 sequence (DNA): TGTGCCAGCAGCCAGACGGACAGGGTGGGGGAGCAGTTCTTC.